Listed below are T cell receptor beta chains from one sample, sequenced in a study of regulatory T cells in long-lasting Graves disease. TCRdb re-called the multiplex PCR reads with MiXCR, one entry per CDR3 protein. The sample holds about 460,000 distinct CDR3 sequences; less than 25% are singletons and the top ten take less than 15%. This specimen consisted of peripheral blood mononuclear cells (PBMCs), obtained when the disease was refractory, from a patient treated with antithyroid drugs. These receptors originate from a female donor with Graves disease. Both conserved end residues are part of each CDR3. D genes are given only for firm matches. Only part of the rows carry a size: once, few, many, or a class if the clone is expanded.

d_call j_call clone_size v_call cdr3_aa cdr3_nt
. TRBJ2-4 many TRBV28 CASLAIPGDIQYF TGTGCCAGCCTTGCTATCCCAGGGGACATTCAGTACTTC
TRBD1 TRBJ1-1 few TRBV20-1 CSAARQGAGTEAFF TGCAGTGCTGCCCGACAGGGGGCGGGGACTGAAGCTTTCTTT
. TRBJ1-1 few TRBV4-1 CASSQDRGTTEAFF TGCGCCAGCAGCCAAGATCGGGGGACGACTGAAGCTTTCTTT
. TRBJ2-7 . TRBV19 CASSTGRKTYEQYF TGTGCCAGTAGTACGGGACGGAAAACCTACGAGCAGTACTTC
. TRBJ2-7 few TRBV11-2 CASSLVFLGGHEQYF TGTGCCAGCAGCTTAGTTTTCCTAGGGGGGCACGAGCAGTACTTC
. TRBJ2-7 once TRBV27 CASSVDKGSSYEQYF TGTGCCAGCAGTGTTGACAAGGGGAGCTCCTACGAGCAGTACTTC
. TRBJ1-6 . TRBV7-2 CASSLESSYNSPLHF TGTGCCAGCAGCTTAGAGAGCTCCTATAATTCACCCCTCCACTTT
TRBD1 TRBJ1-3 . TRBV6-1 CASTEDRAGNTIYF TGTGCCAGCACCGAGGACAGGGCTGGAAACACCATATATTTT
. TRBJ2-2 few TRBV18 CASSPPKNTGELFF TGTGCCAGCTCACCACCGAAAAACACCGGGGAGCTGTTTTTT
. TRBJ2-2 few TRBV10-3 CAISEGGGRNTGELFF TGTGCCATCAGTGAGGGGGGAGGCAGAAACACCGGGGAGCTGTTTTTT
. TRBJ1-4 few TRBV5-6 CASSVHGSRGEKLFF TGTGCCAGCAGCGTACACGGGTCTAGAGGTGAAAAACTGTTTTTT
. TRBJ2-7 . TRBV19 CASSIGETSSYEQYF TGTGCCAGTAGTATAGGGGAGACATCGAGTTACGAGCAGTACTTC
. TRBJ2-7 few TRBV20-1 CSVQSPASGLGRHF TGCAGTGTCCAGAGCCCGGCCTCGGGTCTGGGACGGCACTTC
. TRBJ2-5 . TRBV20-1 CSARISPQTSRWETQYF TGCAGTGCTAGAATCTCCCCCCAGACTAGTCGCTGGGAGACCCAGTACTTC
. TRBJ1-1 many TRBV7-6 CASSLESGTEAFF TGTGCCAGCAGCTTAGAATCAGGAACTGAAGCTTTCTTT
. TRBJ1-4 few TRBV11-2 CASSLRAGVEEKLFF TGTGCCAGCAGCCTCAGGGCAGGGGTGGAGGAAAAACTGTTTTTT
TRBD1 TRBJ2-5 . TRBV7-8 CASSDRDRGRQETQYF TGTGCCAGCAGCGACCGGGACAGGGGCCGTCAAGAGACCCAGTACTTC
TRBD1 TRBJ1-1 many TRBV5-1 CASSYDRVTEAFF TGCGCCAGCAGCTATGACAGGGTGACTGAAGCTTTCTTT
TRBD2 TRBJ2-5 many TRBV12-3/TRBV12-4 CASSPRAGGKETQYF TGTGCCAGCAGCCCACGAGCGGGAGGGAAAGAGACCCAGTACTTC
. TRBJ1-5 many TRBV7-2 CASSLVNPAQPQHF TGTGCCAGCAGCTTAGTCAATCCAGCTCAGCCCCAGCATTTT
. TRBJ2-3 . TRBV10-3 CAISESITTDTQYF TGTGCCATCAGTGAGTCCATAACCACAGATACGCAGTATTTT
. TRBJ1-4 . TRBV30 CAWRIPQGRRGEKLFF TGTGCCTGGAGGATCCCCCAAGGGAGGAGGGGAGAAAAACTGTTTTTT
TRBD2 TRBJ2-1 . TRBV7-3 CASSHGGETSWFF TGTGCCAGCAGCCATGGGGGGGAGACTAGTTGGTTCTTC
TRBD1 TRBJ1-4 few TRBV6-1 CASDTGQEKLFF TGTGCCAGCGATACGGGACAGGAAAAACTGTTTTTT
. TRBJ1-2 . TRBV6-1 CASSRPRFYGYTF TGTGCCAGCAGTAGACCTCGGTTCTATGGCTACACCTTC
. TRBJ1-2 . TRBV27 CASRHTQLRDNYGYTF TGTGCCAGCAGGCATACCCAGTTGCGGGACAACTATGGCTACACCTTC
. TRBJ1-5 . TRBV20-1 CSALNRDFQPQHF TGCAGTGCTTTGAACAGGGATTTTCAGCCCCAGCATTTT
. TRBJ1-1 few TRBV3-1 CASSFQALGEAFF TGTGCCAGCAGTTTCCAAGCCCTGGGAGAAGCTTTCTTT
. TRBJ1-5 many TRBV6-2/TRBV6-3 CASSYLYQPQHF TGTGCCAGCAGTTACTTGTATCAGCCCCAGCATTTT
. TRBJ2-4 many TRBV7-3 CASSITPGRPRDF TGTGCCAGCAGCATTACACCCGGACGCCCGAGGGACTTC
. TRBJ2-5 few TRBV20-1 CSARELGETQYF TGCAGTGCTAGAGAGTTGGGGGAGACCCAGTACTTC
TRBD1 TRBJ1-2 few TRBV19 CASSRDYQGDGYGYTF TGTGCCAGTAGTCGGGATTATCAGGGGGACGGCTATGGCTACACCTTC
. TRBJ1-6 many TRBV6-5 CASSYRDGNSPLHF TGTGCCAGCAGTTACCGGGACGGAAATTCACCCCTCCACTTT
. TRBJ1-2 . TRBV7-9 CASSLNTLEEFYGYTF TGTGCCAGCAGCTTAAATACTTTAGAGGAGTTCTATGGCTACACCTTC
TRBD1 TRBJ1-2 . TRBV2 CASSGDRELYGYTF TGTGCCAGCAGTGGGGACAGGGAGCTCTATGGCTACACCTTC
. TRBJ1-5 many TRBV5-5 CASSGGLSNQPQHF TGTGCCAGCAGCGGGGGCCTGAGCAATCAGCCCCAGCATTTT
TRBD1 TRBJ1-2 many TRBV2 CASSLEGQNYGYTF TGTGCCAGCAGCTTAGAGGGACAGAACTATGGCTACACCTTC
TRBD2 TRBJ2-1 . TRBV6-2/TRBV6-3 CASSSLAGGPYNEQFF TGTGCCAGCAGTAGCCTAGCGGGAGGGCCCTACAATGAGCAGTTCTTC
TRBD2 TRBJ2-7 few TRBV30 CAWTVAGRYEQYF TGTGCCTGGACCGTAGCGGGCCGCTACGAGCAGTACTTC
. TRBJ2-6 . TRBV9 CASSASNSGANVLTF TGTGCCAGCAGCGCATCTAATTCTGGGGCCAACGTCCTGACTTTC
. TRBJ2-4 many TRBV28 CASGGLAKNIQYF TGTGCCAGCGGGGGGCTGGCCAAAAACATTCAGTACTTC
. TRBJ2-5 many TRBV25-1 CASSEYGGSQETQYF TGTGCCAGCAGTGAATATGGCGGCAGCCAAGAGACCCAGTACTTC
. TRBJ1-5 . TRBV25-1 CASSEYDQPQHF TGTGCCAGCAGTGAATATGATCAGCCCCAGCATTTT
. TRBJ1-3 few TRBV28 CASSYPGNSGNTIYF TGTGCCAGCAGTTATCCCGGGAACTCTGGAAACACCATATATTTT
. TRBJ1-2 many TRBV7-2 CASSGRTSYSYGYTF TGTGCCAGCAGCGGAAGGACCAGTTATAGCTATGGCTACACCTTC
. TRBJ2-5 many TRBV7-2 CASTPVGLQETQYF TGTGCCAGCACCCCGGTCGGGCTTCAAGAGACCCAGTACTTC
. TRBJ1-6 . TRBV7-9 CASSSSGNNSPLHF TGTGCCAGCAGCTCGTCGGGAAATAATTCACCCCTCCACTTT
TRBD1 TRBJ1-2 few TRBV3-1 CASSQQGGANYGYTF TGTGCCAGCAGCCAACAGGGGGGGGCTAACTATGGCTACACCTTC
. TRBJ2-1 few TRBV2 CASSESASSYNEQFF TGTGCCAGCAGTGAATCAGCGAGCTCCTACAATGAGCAGTTCTTC
. TRBJ2-7 few TRBV29-1 CSVKVNAGSYEQYF TGCAGCGTTAAAGTTAACGCGGGCTCCTACGAGCAGTACTTC
. TRBJ1-2 few TRBV5-4 CASSSQVPNYGYTF TGTGCCAGCAGCTCTCAGGTCCCGAACTATGGCTACACCTTC
. TRBJ1-2 few TRBV9 CASSVAEGSVYGYTF TGTGCCAGCAGCGTAGCGGAGGGATCGGTCTATGGCTACACCTTC
TRBD2 TRBJ2-3 . TRBV7-3 CASSPGLVTDTQYF TGTGCCAGCAGCCCGGGACTAGTGACAGATACGCAGTATTTT
. TRBJ2-3 . TRBV2 CASIRLSDTQYF TGTGCCAGCATTAGACTTTCAGATACGCAGTATTTT